This T cell receptor beta chain was sequenced in a study of T cell responses to AZD1222 COVID-19 vaccine. V shed 6 bases, J shed 6 bases, and the junction held 6 bases outside the gene matches. The length of the CDR3 is 14 residues. CDR1 and CDR2 from the germline V gene are SGHTA and FQGNSA. Second-dose groups at about 4 or about 12 weeks were pooled. TCRdb's table, derived via immunoSEQ multiplex PCR, lists solely in-frame clones and lacks some. In the table there are tens of thousands of clones, approximately 88% of which are singletons. Findings and caveats of the study: Spike as a whole was targeted by vaccine-associated CD4 TCRs, dominant at 160-218 and 743-854. In the spike-specific TCR repertoire, nearly half reportedly target unmutated variant regions. Baseline antibody screening turned up just a handful of seropositive AZD1222 recipients.

This clone was observed a handful of times. Its target is not known. The chain employs TRBV7-2 and TRBJ2-1, with 9 bases matching TRBD2. The sequence came from an adult who received the AZD1222 COVID-19 vaccine. Sample: peripheral blood, taken 28 days after the second AZD1222 dose. The DNA of the CDR3 is TGTGCCAGCAGACTCTTAGCGGGGGCCAATGAGCAGTTCTTC. Translating gives CASRLLAGANEQFF.